The 2 T cell receptor beta chains below all came from one sample that was sequenced in a study of CD8+CD57+ T cells in acquired aplastic anemia. Flow cytometry had shown expanded CD8+CD57+ cells in the patients chosen for sequencing. TCR beta VDJ and CDR3 profiling used genomic DNA as template. TCRdb reprocessed the reads with MiXCR, giving one entry per CDR3 protein. The sample contains about 220,000 distinct CDR3 sequences, roughly half of which appear only once. Input material: sorted CD4+, CD8+, or CD8+CD57+ T cells (not recorded which) from PBMCs. The receptors originated from a human donor with aplastic anemia.

The chain has TRBV10-3 and TRBJ1-2; a weak D match, TRBD1 (6 bases). V lost 9 bases and J 4 bases, leaving 12 bases between the germline ends. CDR1 and CDR2 (germline): ENHRY, SYGVKD. This CDR3 spans 12 amino acids. The CDR3: CAIRQVSYGYTF. CDR3 sequence (DNA): TGTGCCATAAGACAGGTATCCTATGGCTACACCTTC.

The gene calls are TRBV19 and TRBJ2-1, with 8 bases aligning to TRBD2. The CDR3 loop spans 15 amino acids. With V trimmed by 5 bases and J by 3 bases, 6 bases remained unmatched. Looked up from germline, CDR1 is LNHDA and CDR2 is SQIVND (reference sequence). The CDR3 bases are TGTGCCAGTAGTTCGGTTAGCGGGGTCTACAATGAGCAGTTCTTC. Its translation is CASSSVSGVYNEQFF.